This T cell receptor (beta chain) was observed in a study of cytomegalovirus exposure and HLA in healthy donors. A multiplex PCR was run with 60 Vbeta primers and 13 Jbeta primers. The repertoire was sequenced with immunoSEQ multiplex PCR; TCRdb's copy has only in-frame clones and lacks some. This table holds roughly 80,000 clones. As concerns this clone: No antigen is known for it.

General study points: Common viral pathogens seemed to be connected with several of the most significant clusters, according to a later analysis.

The trim removed 4 bases at V and 0 bases at J, leaving 14 bases unmatched. Looked up from germline, CDR1 is MGHRA and CDR2 is YSYEKL. The CDR3 extends over 18 amino acids. Sequencing was carried out using PBMCs. V and J are TRBV4-1 and TRBJ1-2, with TRBD1 matching over 7 bases. This clonotype originated in a middle-aged man in good health and CMV-seronegative. CDR3 sequence reads: CASSPISGRDRTNYGYTF. In DNA form, the CDR3 reads TGCGCCAGCAGCCCCATCAGCGGGCGGGACAGAACTAACTATGGCTACACCTTC.